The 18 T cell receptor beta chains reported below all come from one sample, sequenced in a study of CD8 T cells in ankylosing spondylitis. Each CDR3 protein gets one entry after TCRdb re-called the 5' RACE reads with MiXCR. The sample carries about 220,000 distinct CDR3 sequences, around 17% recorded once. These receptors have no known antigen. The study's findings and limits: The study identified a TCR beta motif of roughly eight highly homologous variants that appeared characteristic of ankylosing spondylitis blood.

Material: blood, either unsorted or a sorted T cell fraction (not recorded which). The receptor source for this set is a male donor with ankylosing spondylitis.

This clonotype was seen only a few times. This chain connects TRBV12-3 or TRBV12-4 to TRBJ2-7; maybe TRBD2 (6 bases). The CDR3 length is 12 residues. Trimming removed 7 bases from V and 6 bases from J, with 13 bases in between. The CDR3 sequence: CASNPGGSEQYF. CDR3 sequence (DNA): TGTGCCAGCAATCCCGGGGGAAGCGAGCAGTACTTC.

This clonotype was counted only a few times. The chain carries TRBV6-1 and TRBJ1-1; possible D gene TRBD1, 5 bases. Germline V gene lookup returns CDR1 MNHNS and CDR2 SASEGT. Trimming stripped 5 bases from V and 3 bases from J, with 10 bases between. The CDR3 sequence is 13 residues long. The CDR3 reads CASSTRADTEAFF. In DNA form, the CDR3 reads TGTGCCAGCAGTACCAGGGCTGACACTGAAGCTTTCTTT.

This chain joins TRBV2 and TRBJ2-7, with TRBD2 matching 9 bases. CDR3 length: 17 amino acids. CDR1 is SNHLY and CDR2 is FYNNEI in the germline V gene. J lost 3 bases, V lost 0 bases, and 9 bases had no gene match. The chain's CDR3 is CASSEAGLLAGFYEQYF. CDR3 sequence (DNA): TGTGCCAGCAGTGAAGCCGGACTTCTAGCGGGGTTCTACGAGCAGTACTTC.

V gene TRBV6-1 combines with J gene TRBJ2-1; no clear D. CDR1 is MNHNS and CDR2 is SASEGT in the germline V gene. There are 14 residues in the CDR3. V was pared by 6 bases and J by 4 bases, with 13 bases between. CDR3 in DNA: TGTGCCAGCAGGCTAGGATCGGGTTACAATGAGCAGTTCTTC. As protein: CASRLGSGYNEQFF.

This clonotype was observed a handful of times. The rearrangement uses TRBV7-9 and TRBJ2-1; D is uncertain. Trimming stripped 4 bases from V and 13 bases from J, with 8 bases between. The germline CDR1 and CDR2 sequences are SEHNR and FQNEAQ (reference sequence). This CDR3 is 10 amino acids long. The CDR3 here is CASSYPIQFF. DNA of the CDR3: TGTGCCAGCAGCTATCCTATCCAGTTCTTC. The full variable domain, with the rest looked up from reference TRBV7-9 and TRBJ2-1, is DTGVSQNPRHKITKRGQNVTFRCDPISEHNRLYWYRQTLGQGPEFLTYFQNEAQLEKSRLLSDRFSAERPKGSFSTLEIQRTEQGDSAMYLCASSYPIQFFGPGTRLTVL.

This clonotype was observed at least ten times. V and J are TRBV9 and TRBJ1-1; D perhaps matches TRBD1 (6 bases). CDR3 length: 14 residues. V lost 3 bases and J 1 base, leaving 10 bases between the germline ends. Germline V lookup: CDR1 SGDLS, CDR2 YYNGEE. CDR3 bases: TGTGCCAGCAGCGCAGGACAGCGGAACACTGAAGCTTTCTTT. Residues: CASSAGQRNTEAFF.

The CDR3 sequence: CASSEAVFGGSSYNEQFF. Written as DNA, the CDR3 is TGTGCCAGCAGCGAAGCGGTCTTCGGGGGGAGCTCCTACAATGAGCAGTTCTTC. This chain joins TRBV9 and TRBJ2-1, with 7 bases aligning to TRBD2. With V trimmed by 3 bases and J by 0 bases, 12 bases remained unmatched. This CDR3 spans 18 amino acids. Germline V gene sequence: CDR1 SGDLS, CDR2 YYNGEE.

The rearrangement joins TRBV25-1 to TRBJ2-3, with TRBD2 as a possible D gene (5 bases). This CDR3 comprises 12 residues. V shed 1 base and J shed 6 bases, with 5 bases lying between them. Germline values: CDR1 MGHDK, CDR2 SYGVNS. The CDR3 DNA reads TGTGCCAGCAGTGAATGGACTGATACGCAGTATTTT. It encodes CASSEWTDTQYF. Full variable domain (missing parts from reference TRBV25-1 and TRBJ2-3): EADIYQTPRYLVIGTGKKITLECSQTMGHDKMYWYQQDPGMELHLIHYSYGVNSTEKGDLSSESTVSRIRTEHFPLTLESARPSHTSQYLCASSEWTDTQYFGPGTRLTVL.

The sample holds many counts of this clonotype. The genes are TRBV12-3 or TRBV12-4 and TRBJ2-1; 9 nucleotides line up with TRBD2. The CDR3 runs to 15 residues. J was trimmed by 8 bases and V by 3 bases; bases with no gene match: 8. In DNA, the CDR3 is TGTGCCAGCAGTTTCGTGGTAGCGGGAGCCCATGAGCAGTTCTTC. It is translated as CASSFVVAGAHEQFF.

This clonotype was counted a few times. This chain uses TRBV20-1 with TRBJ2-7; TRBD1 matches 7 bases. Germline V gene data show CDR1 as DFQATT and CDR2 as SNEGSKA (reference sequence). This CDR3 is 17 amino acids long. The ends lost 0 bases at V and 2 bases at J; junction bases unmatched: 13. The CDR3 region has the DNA TGCAGTGCTAGAGATGAGTCGGGCAGGGGGACAGCCTACGAGCAGTACTTC. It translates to CSARDESGRGTAYEQYF.

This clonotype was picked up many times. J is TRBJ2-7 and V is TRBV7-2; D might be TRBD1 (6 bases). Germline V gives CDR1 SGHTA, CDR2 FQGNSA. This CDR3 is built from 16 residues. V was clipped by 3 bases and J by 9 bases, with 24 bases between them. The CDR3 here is CASSFATPEGVLRQYF. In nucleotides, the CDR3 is TGTGCCAGCAGCTTCGCTACCCCAGAGGGGGTCTTAAGGCAGTACTTC.

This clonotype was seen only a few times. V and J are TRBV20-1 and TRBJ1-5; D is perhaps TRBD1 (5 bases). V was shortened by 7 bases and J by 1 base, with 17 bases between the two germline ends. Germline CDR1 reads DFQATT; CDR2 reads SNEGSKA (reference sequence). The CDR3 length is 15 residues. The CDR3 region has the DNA TGCAGTGTACGGGAACCCGAGGGGAGCAATCAGCCCCAGCATTTT. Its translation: CSVREPEGSNQPQHF.

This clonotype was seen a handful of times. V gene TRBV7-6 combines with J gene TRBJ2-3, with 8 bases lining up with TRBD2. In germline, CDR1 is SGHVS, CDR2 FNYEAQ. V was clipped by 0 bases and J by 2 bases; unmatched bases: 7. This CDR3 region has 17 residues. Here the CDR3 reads CASSLAQGAGATDTQYF. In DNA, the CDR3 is TGTGCCAGCAGCTTAGCGCAGGGAGCGGGAGCCACAGATACGCAGTATTTT.

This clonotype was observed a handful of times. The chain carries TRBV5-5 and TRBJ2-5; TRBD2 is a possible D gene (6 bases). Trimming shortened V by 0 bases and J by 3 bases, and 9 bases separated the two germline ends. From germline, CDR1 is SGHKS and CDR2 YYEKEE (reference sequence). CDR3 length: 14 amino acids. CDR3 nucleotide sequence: TGTGCCAGCAGCTTGGGGACGGGAGAAGAGACCCAGTACTTC. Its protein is CASSLGTGEETQYF. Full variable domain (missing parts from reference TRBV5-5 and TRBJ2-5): DAGVTQSPTHLIKTRGQQVTLRCSPISGHKSVSWYQQVLGQGPQFIFQYYEKEERGRGNFPDRFSARQFPNYSSELNVNALLLGDSALYLCASSLGTGEETQYFGPGTRLLVL.

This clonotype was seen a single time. The chain's CDR3 is CASRHYTSQGWAFF. DNA for the CDR3: TGTGCCAGCAGACACTACACCTCACAGGGGTGGGCTTTCTTT. The chain uses TRBV6-1 and TRBJ1-1; 7 bases align to TRBD1. V gave up 6 bases and J gave up 11 bases; unmatched junction bases: 15. Germline V gene sequence: CDR1 MNHNS, CDR2 SASEGT. The CDR3 has 14 residues.

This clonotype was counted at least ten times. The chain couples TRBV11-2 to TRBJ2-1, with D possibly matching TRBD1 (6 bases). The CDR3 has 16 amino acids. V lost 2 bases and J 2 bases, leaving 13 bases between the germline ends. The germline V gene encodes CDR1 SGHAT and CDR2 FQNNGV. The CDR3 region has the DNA TGTGCCAGCAGCTTATTGGGGGCGGGCACCTACAATGAGCAGTTCTTC. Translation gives CASSLLGAGTYNEQFF.

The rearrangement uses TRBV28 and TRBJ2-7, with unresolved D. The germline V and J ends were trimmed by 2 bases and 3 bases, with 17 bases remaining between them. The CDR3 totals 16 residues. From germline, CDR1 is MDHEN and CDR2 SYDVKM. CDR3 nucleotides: TGTGCCAGCAGTTTAATTGAACCCCCTCTATTCTACGAGCAGTACTTC. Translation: CASSLIEPPLFYEQYF.

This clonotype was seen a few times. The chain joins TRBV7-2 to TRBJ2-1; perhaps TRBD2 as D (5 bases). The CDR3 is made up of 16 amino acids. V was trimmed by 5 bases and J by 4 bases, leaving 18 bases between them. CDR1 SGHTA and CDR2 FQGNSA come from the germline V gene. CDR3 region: CASSQILDTSYNEQFF. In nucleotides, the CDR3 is TGTGCCAGCAGCCAAATACTAGATACATCTTACAATGAGCAGTTCTTC. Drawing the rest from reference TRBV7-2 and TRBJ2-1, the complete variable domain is GAGVSQSPSNKVTEKGKDVELRCDPISGHTALYWYRQSLGQGLEFLIYFQGNSAPDKSGLPSDRFSAERTGGSVSTLTIQRTQQEDSAVYLCASSQILDTSYNEQFFGPGTRLTVL.